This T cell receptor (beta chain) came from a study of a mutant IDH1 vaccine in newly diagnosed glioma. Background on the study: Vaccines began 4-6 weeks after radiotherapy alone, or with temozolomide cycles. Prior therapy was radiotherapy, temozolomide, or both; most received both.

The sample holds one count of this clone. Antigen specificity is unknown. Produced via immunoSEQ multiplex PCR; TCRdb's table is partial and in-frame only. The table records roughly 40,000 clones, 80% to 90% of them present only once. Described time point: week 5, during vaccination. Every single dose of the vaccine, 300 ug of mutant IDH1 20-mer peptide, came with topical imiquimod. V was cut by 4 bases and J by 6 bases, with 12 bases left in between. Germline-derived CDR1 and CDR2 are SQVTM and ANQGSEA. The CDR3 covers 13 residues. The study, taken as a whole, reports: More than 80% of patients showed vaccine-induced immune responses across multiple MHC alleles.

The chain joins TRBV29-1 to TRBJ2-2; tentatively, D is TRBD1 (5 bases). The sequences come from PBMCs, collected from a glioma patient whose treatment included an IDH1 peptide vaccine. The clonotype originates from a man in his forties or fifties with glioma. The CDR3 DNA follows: TGCAGCGTTGGCCAGGGAAGGGCCGGGGAGCTGTTTTTT. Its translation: CSVGQGRAGELFF.